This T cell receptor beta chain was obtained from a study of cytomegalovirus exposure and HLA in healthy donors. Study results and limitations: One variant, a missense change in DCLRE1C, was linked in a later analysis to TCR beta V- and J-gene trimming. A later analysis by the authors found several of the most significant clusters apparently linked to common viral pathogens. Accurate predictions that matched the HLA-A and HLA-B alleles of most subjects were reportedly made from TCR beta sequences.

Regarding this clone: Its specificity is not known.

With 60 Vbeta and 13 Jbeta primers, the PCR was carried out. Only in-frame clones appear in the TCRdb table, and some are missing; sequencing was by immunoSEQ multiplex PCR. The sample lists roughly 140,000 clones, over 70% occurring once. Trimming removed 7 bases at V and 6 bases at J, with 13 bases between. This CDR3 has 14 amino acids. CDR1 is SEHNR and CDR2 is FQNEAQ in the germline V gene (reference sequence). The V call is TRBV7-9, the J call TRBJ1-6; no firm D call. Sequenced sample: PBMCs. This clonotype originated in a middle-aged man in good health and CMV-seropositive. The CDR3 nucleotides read TGTGCCAGCACCACGGAGGAATCTAATTCACCCCTCCACTTT. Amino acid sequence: CASTTEESNSPLHF.